This TCR beta chain stems from a study of blood T cell repertoires in COVID-19. Profiled with immunoSEQ multiplex PCR; TCRdb holds only in-frame clones, not every one. This sample carries 250,000 or so clones, around 90% of them seen once, and the ten largest clones take about 0.99%. CDR1 is SGHNT and CDR2 is YENEEA in the germline V gene. V lost 0 bases and J 4 bases, leaving 9 bases between the germline ends. This CDR3 region has 14 residues. The specimen sequenced was peripheral blood. The V and J genes are TRBV11-3 and TRBJ1-2; tentative D call: TRBD1 (5 bases). The TCR originated in a woman in her thirties or forties who had recovered from COVID-19. The CDR3 DNA reads TGTGCCAGCAGCTTAGAGGGGCCGGTCTATGGCTACACCTTC. This gives the protein CASSLEGPVYGYTF.